A single T cell receptor (beta chain) is shown here with its context. Its target is unknown. These data come from a study of CD8+ T cells in alopecia areata. Findings and limits, study-wide: It was lesional scalp, especially alopecia totalis/universalis, that showed higher clonality than normal scalp. Scalp sequencing captures resident alphabeta T cells of normal skin too.

Extraction and reverse transcription of RNA yielded cDNA as the sequencing template. The data were produced by immunoSEQ multiplex PCR, yet TCRdb's version contains in-frame clones alone and is incomplete. Of fewer than 110,000 clones in the sample, around 50% were seen once. V dropped 7 bases and J dropped 1 base, with 11 bases sitting between them. The length of the CDR3 is 13 residues. The germline CDR1 and CDR2 sequences are ENHRY and SYGVKD. T lymphocytes (CD4+ and CD8+) were sorted from PBMCs. The sequence was obtained from a human donor in good health. V gene TRBV10-3 combines with J gene TRBJ2-7; no clear D gene. The sequenced material came from CD4+ T cells sorted from blood. CDR3 nucleotide sequence: TGTGCCATCACACGAGAGCCATCCTACGAGCAGTACTTC. It translates to CAITREPSYEQYF.